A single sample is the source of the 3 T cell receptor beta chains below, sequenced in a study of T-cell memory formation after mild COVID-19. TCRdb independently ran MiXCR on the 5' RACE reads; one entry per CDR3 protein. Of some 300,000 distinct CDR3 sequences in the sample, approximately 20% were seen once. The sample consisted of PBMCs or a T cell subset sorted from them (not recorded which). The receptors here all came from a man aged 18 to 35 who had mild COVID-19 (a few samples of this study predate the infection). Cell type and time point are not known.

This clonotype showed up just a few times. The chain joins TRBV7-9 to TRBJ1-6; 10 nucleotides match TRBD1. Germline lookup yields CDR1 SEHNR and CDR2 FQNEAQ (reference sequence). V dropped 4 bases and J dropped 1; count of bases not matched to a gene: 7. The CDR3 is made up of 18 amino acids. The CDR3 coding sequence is TGTGCCAGCAGCTCGACAGGGGGCGGGGGATCCTATAATTCACCCCTCCACTTT. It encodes CASSSTGGGGSYNSPLHF. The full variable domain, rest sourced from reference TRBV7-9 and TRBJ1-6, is DTGVSQNPRHKITKRGQNVTFRCDPISEHNRLYWYRQTLGQGPEFLTYFQNEAQLEKSRLLSDRFSAERPKGSFSTLEIQRTEQGDSAMYLCASSSTGGGGSYNSPLHFGNGTRLTVT.

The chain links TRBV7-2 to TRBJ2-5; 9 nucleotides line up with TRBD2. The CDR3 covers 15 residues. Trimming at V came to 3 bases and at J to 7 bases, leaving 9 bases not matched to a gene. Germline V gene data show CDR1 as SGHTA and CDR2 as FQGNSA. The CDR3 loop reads CASSLGTSRGGTQYF. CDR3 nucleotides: TGTGCCAGCAGCTTGGGGACTAGCCGTGGCGGGACCCAGTACTTC. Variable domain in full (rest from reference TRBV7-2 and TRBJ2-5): GAGVSQSPSNKVTEKGKDVELRCDPISGHTALYWYRQSLGQGLEFLIYFQGNSAPDKSGLPSDRFSAERTGGSVSTLTIQRTQQEDSAVYLCASSLGTSRGGTQYFGPGTRLLVL.

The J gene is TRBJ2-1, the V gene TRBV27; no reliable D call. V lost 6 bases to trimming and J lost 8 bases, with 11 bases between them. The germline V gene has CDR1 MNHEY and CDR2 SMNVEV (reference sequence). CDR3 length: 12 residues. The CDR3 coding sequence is TGTGCCAGCAGCCACGCTGTTGATGAGCAGTTCTTC. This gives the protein CASSHAVDEQFF.